This TCR beta chain was identified during a study of cytomegalovirus exposure and HLA in healthy donors. The study, taken as a whole, reports: Rates of TCR association differed by HLA locus in a later analysis, with DRB1 highest and HLA-C lowest. The authors listed 164 TCR beta chains as cytomegalovirus-associated. Later analysis suggested most CMV-associated TCR beta chains were HLA-restricted. The Asian-associated ancestry cluster reportedly had fewer N-insertions than the approximately 630-donor mean in a later analysis.

On this clone itself: Antigen unknown.

Amplification used 60 Vbeta primers and 13 Jbeta primers. Sequencing was performed with immunoSEQ multiplex PCR; in TCRdb, only in-frame clones are kept and a portion is missing. This table holds tens of thousands of clones, around 77% found once. Trimming removed 6 bases from V and 5 bases from J; junction bases left unmatched: 6. CDR3 length: 13 residues. Germline V gene lookup returns CDR1 MNHEY and CDR2 SVGAGI. The sequence derives from a man aged 30 to 39 in good health and CMV-seronegative. The specimen sequenced was PBMCs. The rearrangement links TRBV6-5 to TRBJ2-7; 8 positions match TRBD1. This CDR3 reads CASRSGQGNEQYF. The CDR3 DNA reads as TGTGCCAGCAGGAGCGGACAGGGCAACGAGCAGTACTTC.